Listed below are T cell receptor beta chains from one sample, sequenced in a study of blood T cell repertoires in COVID-19. The protocol was immunoSEQ multiplex PCR, while the TCRdb copy is restricted to in-frame clones and leaves out a portion. The sample yields around 250,000 clones, roughly four fifths seen once. The sequencing sample was made of peripheral blood. These receptors all come from a woman between 18 and 29 years old with acute or convalescent COVID-19. Both conserved end residues are part of each CDR3. The D gene is left open where the match is weak. The size entry is marked missing in some rows and otherwise reads once, few, many or a size class.

NA	NA	TRBJ1-3	TRBV7-2	TGTGCCAGCAGCTTAGCGGGGGGGCGGAAAGGAAACACCATATATTTT	CASSLAGGRKGNTIYF
NA	once	TRBJ1-2	TRBV7-9	TGTGCCAGCAGCTTCCAGGACAGAATTGGGGCAATCTATGGCTACACCTTC	CASSFQDRIGAIYGYTF
NA	NA	TRBJ1-1	TRBV6-5	TGTGCCAGCAGTTACGGGATCGAGGACACAACTGAAGCTTTCTTT	CASSYGIEDTTEAFF
NA	NA	TRBJ2-5	TRBV5-6	TGTGCCAGCAGCTTCGCAGTGTACCAAGAGACCCAGTACTTC	CASSFAVYQETQYF
NA	NA	TRBJ1-2	TRBV5-1	TGCGCCAGCAGCTTGGATAGTCTAACGGGCTATGGCTACACCTTC	CASSLDSLTGYGYTF
TRBD1	once	TRBJ2-1	TRBV5-8	TGTGCCAGCAGCTTGGGGGCCTCGGGACAGGTTTACAATGAGCAGTTCTTC	CASSLGASGQVYNEQFF
NA	NA	TRBJ1-5	TRBV6-5	TGTGCCAGCGGGGAGAGTAATCAGCCCCAGCATTTT	CASGESNQPQHF
TRBD1	NA	TRBJ2-5	TRBV30	TGTGCCTGGAGTACGTCAGGGGGCCAAGAGACCCAGTACTTC	CAWSTSGGQETQYF
NA	once	TRBJ1-1	TRBV27	TGTGCCAGCAGTTTATGGGGGCCCGACACTGAAGCTTTCTTT	CASSLWGPDTEAFF
NA	NA	TRBJ1-1	TRBV19	TGTGCCAGCCGAGAATACACTGAAGCTTTCTTT	CASREYTEAFF
NA	NA	TRBJ2-1	TRBV24-1	TGTGCCACCAGTGATCCGGGACTCAAGCCCAATGAGCAGTTCTTC	CATSDPGLKPNEQFF
NA	NA	TRBJ1-1	TRBV13	TGTGCCAGCAGCCCCTCAGGGTCCACTGAAGCTTTCTTT	CASSPSGSTEAFF
TRBD1	NA	TRBJ1-1	TRBV10-3	TGTGCCGCCGGACAGGAAATTTTT	CAAGQEIF
TRBD1	NA	TRBJ1-5	TRBV2	TGTGCCAGCAGCCAACAGGGGGCCAATCAGCCCCAGCATTTT	CASSQQGANQPQHF
TRBD1	NA	TRBJ1-4	TRBV27	TGTGCCAGCAGTGCAGGGACAGTTAGAAATGAAAAACTGTTTTTT	CASSAGTVRNEKLFF
TRBD1	once	TRBJ1-2	TRBV5-1	TGCGCCAGCACCTTCGAGGGGACAGGAAGAAACTATGGCTACACCTTC	CASTFEGTGRNYGYTF
NA	NA	TRBJ2-1	TRBV27	TGTGCCAGCAGACAAACCGTCAATGAGCAGTTCTTC	CASRQTVNEQFF
TRBD1	NA	TRBJ2-7	TRBV11-2	TGTGCCAGCAGCCACCTCCGGACAGGGGGCTACGAGCAGTACTTC	CASSHLRTGGYEQYF
TRBD1	NA	TRBJ2-7	TRBV4-1	TGCGCCAGCAGCCAAGACGGTGGACAGGGGTGGGAGCAGTACTTC	CASSQDGGQGWEQYF
NA	NA	TRBJ1-6	TRBV6-1	TGTGCCAGCAGTGAAACCAGGGTCTATAATTCACCCCTCCACTTT	CASSETRVYNSPLHF
TRBD1	NA	TRBJ2-7	TRBV7-9	TGTGCCAGCAGCCCCGGGACAGGGAGGGTAATGGGCGAGCAGTACTTC	CASSPGTGRVMGEQYF
TRBD1	NA	TRBJ2-7	TRBV5-4	TGTGCCAGCAGCCCCGGGACAGGGCCTGAATTCTTCTACGAGCAGTACTTC	CASSPGTGPEFFYEQYF
TRBD1	once	TRBJ1-2	TRBV2	TGTGCCAACGGACAGGGGGCGGGCTATGGCTACACCTTC	CANGQGAGYGYTF
NA	NA	TRBJ1-1	TRBV29-1	TGCAGCGTTGATACAGGGAACACTGAAGCTTTCTTT	CSVDTGNTEAFF
TRBD1	NA	TRBJ1-3	TRBV6-2/TRBV6-3	TGTGCCAGCAGTTACTCGACGACAGGGAACGCTGGAAACACCATATATTTT	CASSYSTTGNAGNTIYF
TRBD1	NA	TRBJ1-5	TRBV6-2/TRBV6-3	TGTGCCAGCAGTTACGGGACAGGGAGGTATCAGCCCCAGCATTTT	CASSYGTGRYQPQHF
NA	once	TRBJ1-4	TRBV28	TGTGCCAGCAGTTTAGCGGACAGCCTCAATGAAAAACTGTTTTTT	CASSLADSLNEKLFF
NA	NA	TRBJ1-5	TRBV27	TGTGCCAGCAGTCCAAGAGTTCATAGCAATCAGCCCCAGCATTTT	CASSPRVHSNQPQHF
TRBD2	NA	TRBJ2-1	TRBV7-2	TGTGCCAGCAGCTTAGCTAGCGGGAGGTACAATGAGCAGTTCTTC	CASSLASGRYNEQFF
TRBD1	NA	TRBJ1-1	TRBV9	TGTGCCAGCAGCGTAACCCCCCGGACAGGGGGCGAAGCTTTCTTT	CASSVTPRTGGEAFF
NA	NA	TRBJ2-1	TRBV4-1	TGCGCCAGCAGCCAAGGCAGGGGATCTGATGAGCAGTTCTTC	CASSQGRGSDEQFF
NA	once	TRBJ2-6	TRBV27	TGTGCCAGCAGTGCACGCTGGGGGCCTGGGGCCAACGTCCTGACTTTC	CASSARWGPGANVLTF
NA	NA	TRBJ1-6	TRBV27	TGTGCCAGCAGTGCAGGGGTGGCCCTCCACTTT	CASSAGVALHF
TRBD1	NA	TRBJ2-7	TRBV11-3	TGTGCCAGCAGCTTAGGACAGGGTCTCGAGCAGTACTTC	CASSLGQGLEQYF
NA	NA	TRBJ2-7	TRBV19	TGTGCCAGTAGTAAAGTCCACAGGCAGTACGAGCAGTACTTC	CASSKVHRQYEQYF
NA	few	TRBJ1-2	TRBV6-2/TRBV6-3	TGTGCCAGCAGTCAACAGGGATATGGCTACACCTTC	CASSQQGYGYTF
TRBD1	NA	TRBJ2-4	TRBV10-1	TGCGCCAGCAGTGGCCGGTGGCAGGGGGCTGCCAAAAACATTCAGTACTTC	CASSGRWQGAAKNIQYF
TRBD2	NA	TRBJ2-5	TRBV5-6	TGTGCCAGCAGCTTGGTTGGGACTAGCGGGAGTTTTGGAGAGACCCAGTACTTC	CASSLVGTSGSFGETQYF
TRBD1	NA	TRBJ1-4	TRBV27	TGTGCCAGCAGTTTAATTTGGCTGGGCAGGGGGCCTGAAAAACTGTTTTTT	CASSLIWLGRGPEKLFF
TRBD1	NA	TRBJ1-6	TRBV6-2/TRBV6-3	TGTGCCAGCAGTTACGCGATGACCTGGGACAGAGTATGGGGATCACCCCTCCACTTT	CASSYAMTWDRVWGSPLHF
NA	NA	TRBJ2-7	TRBV25-1	TGTGCCAGCAGTGAAACCCTTGGAGCTGCCGGTCCCTACGAGCAGTACTTC	CASSETLGAAGPYEQYF
NA	NA	TRBJ1-3	TRBV3-1/TRBV3-2	TGTGCCAGCAGCCAACCTAGGACAGCCGGAAACACCATATATTTT	CASSQPRTAGNTIYF
NA	NA	TRBJ2-5	TRBV6-5	TGTGCCAGCAGTTACGGGGGGTCGCCGACCCAGTACTTC	CASSYGGSPTQYF
NA	NA	TRBJ1-1	TRBV28	TGTGCCAGCAGTTTAGCCCGACCGGGCTTGGGGGCGAACACTGAAGCTTTCTTT	CASSLARPGLGANTEAFF
NA	NA	TRBJ1-2	TRBV18	TGTGCCAGCTCACCACTACAGGCGTCTAACTATGGCTACACCTTC	CASSPLQASNYGYTF
TRBD1	NA	TRBJ1-5	TRBV25-1	TGTGCCAGCAGTACCGGGACAGGGGGCTCCGGTCAGCCCCAGCATTTT	CASSTGTGGSGQPQHF
NA	many	TRBJ2-7	TRBV15	TGTGCCACCAGCAGTGATACAGCAAACTACGAGCAGTACTTC	CATSSDTANYEQYF
NA	NA	TRBJ1-1	TRBV19	TGTGCCAGTACGAAGAGAACTGAAGCTTTCTTT	CASTKRTEAFF
TRBD2	NA	TRBJ2-1	TRBV6-2/TRBV6-3	TGTGCCAGCAGTTCGGGAGGGCGGGATGAGCAGTTCTTC	CASSSGGRDEQFF
NA	NA	TRBJ1-2	TRBV19	TGTGCCAGTAGTCTGACTGCGTATGGCTACACCTTC	CASSLTAYGYTF
NA	NA	TRBJ2-5	TRBV30	TGTGCCTGGAGTCTGTCGGTGACAGGTTATACGGAGACCCAGTACTTC	CAWSLSVTGYTETQYF
NA	NA	TRBJ1-2	TRBV7-2	TGTGCCAGCAGCTTAACCCAGGTTGACTATGGCTACACCTTC	CASSLTQVDYGYTF
TRBD2	NA	TRBJ2-2	TRBV4-2	TGTGCCAGCAGCTCGGGACTAGCGGGTGCGAACACCGGGGAGCTGTTTTTT	CASSSGLAGANTGELFF
NA	NA	TRBJ2-7	TRBV7-7	TGTGCTAGCAGCGCCCAGGGGCAGGGGGGTTACGAGCAGTACTTC	CASSAQGQGGYEQYF
NA	NA	TRBJ1-1	TRBV13	TGTGCCAGCACCTCCTGGGCCTCGGACACTGAAGCTTTCTTT	CASTSWASDTEAFF
NA	NA	TRBJ1-4	TRBV19	TGTGCCAGTAGCCAGGGAACTAATGAAAAACTGTTTTTT	CASSQGTNEKLFF
TRBD1	many	TRBJ2-3	TRBV5-1	TGCGCCAGCAGACCCGGGACAGTCACAGATACGCAGTATTTT	CASRPGTVTDTQYF
TRBD1	NA	TRBJ1-2	TRBV10-3	TGTGCCATCAGTGAGGGACAGGGAGCTAACTATGGCTACACCTTC	CAISEGQGANYGYTF
NA	NA	TRBJ1-1	TRBV14	TGTGCCAGCAGCCAAGATTTCCGTGTCCTATTCAACACTGAAGCTTTCTTT	CASSQDFRVLFNTEAFF
NA	NA	TRBJ2-7	TRBV27	TGTGCCAGCAGTTTAGCGGGACGCGGCTACGAGCAGTACTTC	CASSLAGRGYEQYF